Below, 24 T cell receptor beta chains from the same sample are listed, as sequenced in a study of T cell responses to AZD1222 COVID-19 vaccine. Sequenced by immunoSEQ multiplex PCR; TCRdb stores in-frame clones only, minus some. The sample holds about 120,000 clones, approximately 90% seen once. The sequences come from peripheral blood, collected 28 days after the second AZD1222 dose. The source of these receptors is an adult who received the AZD1222 COVID-19 vaccine.

V and J are TRBV6-2 or TRBV6-3 and TRBJ2-1; D tentatively fits TRBD1 or TRBD2 (6 bases each). Germline CDR1 reads MNHEY; CDR2 reads SVGEGT. Trimming cost V 2 bases and J 3 bases, with 11 bases left between them. This CDR3 is 15 amino acids long. CDR3 region: CASSYGGGDYNEQFF. Written as DNA, the CDR3 is TGTGCCAGCAGTTACGGGGGCGGGGACTACAATGAGCAGTTCTTC.

This clone was observed a few times. V gene TRBV2 combines with J gene TRBJ1-6; a possible D gene is TRBD1 (6 bases). Germline values: CDR1 SNHLY, CDR2 FYNNEI. This CDR3 is 14 amino acids long. V lost 8 bases to trimming and J lost 7 bases, with 15 bases between them. The CDR3 coding sequence is TGTGCCAGCGTGGCCGACAGGTTGAATTCACCCCTCCACTTT. Protein sequence: CASVADRLNSPLHF. The full variable domain, in which reference TRBV2 and TRBJ1-6 provide the parts outside the CDR3, is EPEVTQTPSHQVTQMGQEVILRCVPISNHLYFYWYRQILGQKVEFLVSFYNNEISEKSEIFDDQFSVERPDGSNFTLKIRSTKLEDSAMYFCASVADRLNSPLHFGNGTRLTVT.

The V gene is TRBV6-4, the J gene TRBJ2-1; tentative D call: TRBD2 (5 bases). This CDR3 has 15 residues. Germline V gene sequence: CDR1 MRHNA, CDR2 SNTAGT. Trimming removed 5 bases from V and 2 bases from J, with 13 bases in between. CDR3 amino acids: CASSILRAPYNEQFF. CDR3 coding DNA: TGTGCCAGCAGTATCCTGCGGGCCCCCTACAATGAGCAGTTCTTC.

This sequence joins TRBV5-1 and TRBJ1-2; D is undetermined. The CDR3 spans 13 residues. Germline-derived CDR1 and CDR2 are SGHRS and YFSETQ. Trimming shortened V by 2 bases and J by 8 bases, and 13 bases separated the two germline ends. In DNA form, the CDR3 reads TGCGCCAGCAGCTTCTCCGGGGAGGAGGGCTACACCTTC. It specifies CASSFSGEEGYTF.

This clone came up once. The rearrangement uses TRBV6-1 and TRBJ2-3; D unresolved. The germline V and J ends were trimmed by 2 bases and 4 bases, with 13 bases remaining between them. This CDR3 has 15 amino acids. Germline CDR1 and CDR2: MNHNS and SASEGT. CDR3 in DNA: TGTGCCAGCAGTGAACCCCGGCTAGGCCCAGATACGCAGTATTTT. Amino acid sequence: CASSEPRLGPDTQYF.

For this clone: One junction end disagrees with the germline gene, perhaps due to a read error. The gene calls are TRBV14 and TRBJ2-5, with TRBD2 identical over 7 bases. From germline, CDR1 is SGHDN and CDR2 FVKESK. The CDR3 sequence is 13 residues long. CDR3 loop: CASSQGHMLAEDF. CDR3 sequence (DNA): TGTGCCAGCAGCCAAGGGCATATGCTAGCGGAGGACTTC.

This clone showed up just a few times. The rearrangement links TRBV6-5 to TRBJ2-2; unclear D gene. This CDR3 region has 14 residues. Germline assignment: CDR1 MNHEY and CDR2 SVGAGI. Trimming removed 0 bases at V and 2 bases at J, with 4 bases between. CDR3 protein: CASSYSTNTGELFF. The CDR3 coding sequence is TGTGCCAGCAGTTACTCGACCAACACCGGGGAGCTGTTTTTT.

The chain links TRBV6-5 to TRBJ2-2; no definite D call. Per germline, CDR1 MNHEY and CDR2 SVGAGI. Trimming removed 2 bases at V and 1 base at J, with 5 bases between. This CDR3 contains 14 residues. As DNA, the CDR3 is TGTGCCAGCAGTTACGGCAAGAACACCGGGGAGCTGTTTTTT. Its protein is CASSYGKNTGELFF.

The J gene is TRBJ2-7, the V gene TRBV5-5; D assignment may be TRBD1 or TRBD2 (6 bases each). Trimming took off 2 bases at V and 6 bases at J, with 15 bases between the two ends. CDR1 is SGHKS, CDR2 YYEKEE, per germline (reference sequence). This CDR3 region has 14 residues. The CDR3 loop reads CASSFSGAGREQYF. The CDR3 region has the DNA TGTGCCAGCAGCTTTTCGGGGGCGGGTCGCGAGCAGTACTTC. The full variable domain, in which reference TRBV5-5 and TRBJ2-7 provide the parts outside the CDR3, is DAGVTQSPTHLIKTRGQQVTLRCSPISGHKSVSWYQQVLGQGPQFIFQYYEKEERGRGNFPDRFSARQFPNYSSELNVNALLLGDSALYLCASSFSGAGREQYFGPGTRLTVT.

This chain connects TRBV5-1 to TRBJ1-4; D is possibly TRBD1 (5 bases). This CDR3 region has 15 residues. The germline CDR1 and CDR2 sequences are SGHRS and YFSETQ. V was clipped by 7 bases and J by 0 bases, with 13 bases between them. The CDR3 sequence: CASSRGGATNEKLFF. The CDR3 nucleotides are TGCGCCAGCTCCCGGGGGGGTGCAACTAATGAAAAACTGTTTTTT.

The CDR3, as DNA: TGCGCCAGCAGCTTTCAGGCGAACTATGGCTACACCTTC. Translated: CASSFQANYGYTF. J is TRBJ1-2 and V is TRBV5-1; D ambiguous. Germline-derived CDR1 and CDR2 are SGHRS and YFSETQ. With 2 bases removed from V and 2 bases from J, the gap between germline ends came to 7 bases. The CDR3 extends over 13 amino acids.

The gene calls are TRBV30 and TRBJ2-2; 7 bases map to TRBD2. The germline V gene encodes CDR1 GTSNPN and CDR2 SVGIG (reference sequence). The CDR3 spans 17 residues. V was pared by 1 base and J by 0 bases, with 8 bases of the junction left unmatched. The CDR3 DNA reads TGTGCCTGGAGTGCTCGTTTCGGACTAGCGAACACCGGGGAGCTGTTTTTT. It codes for CAWSARFGLANTGELFF.

This sequence joins TRBV13 and TRBJ1-2; possibly TRBD1 for D (5 bases). Trimming removed 4 bases at V and 3 bases at J, with 12 bases between. Germline CDR1 is PRHDT and CDR2 is FYEKMQ (reference sequence). CDR3 length: 14 amino acids. CDR3 sequence (DNA): TGTGCCAGCAGCTCCGGCGGCAGGGACTATGGCTACACCTTC. Its translation is CASSSGGRDYGYTF.

The table lists this clone with a count of one. V is TRBV6-5 and J is TRBJ2-7; D remains unclear. The germline CDR1 and CDR2 sequences are MNHEY and SVGAGI. Between the trimmed V and J ends, which lost 6 bases and 3 bases, there was a span of 12 bases. The CDR3 totals 13 residues. CDR3 sequence (DNA): TGTGCCAGCAGCCCCTTGGGCCACTACGAGCAGTACTTC. This codes for CASSPLGHYEQYF.

The gene calls are TRBV11-2 and TRBJ2-7; D may be TRBD1 or TRBD2 (5 bases each). Germline assignment: CDR1 SGHAT and CDR2 FQNNGV. CDR3 length: 13 residues. Trimming removed 0 bases from V and 6 bases from J, with 9 bases in between. Written as DNA, the CDR3 is TGTGCCAGCAGCTTAGAACGGGGCCGCGAGCAGTACTTC. Translated: CASSLERGREQYF.

The V call is TRBV19, the J call TRBJ2-7, with TRBD1 matching over 9 bases. Germline CDR1 LNHDA, CDR2 SQIVND (reference sequence). This CDR3 contains 14 residues. Germline trimming cut 7 bases from V and 2 bases from J; bases unmatched to any gene: 6. The CDR3 bases are TGTGCCAGTACCTGGACAGGGGACACCTACGAGCAGTACTTC. Protein product: CASTWTGDTYEQYF. The variable domain in full, with the rest retrieved from reference TRBV19 and TRBJ2-7, is DGGITQSPKYLFRKEGQNVTLSCEQNLNHDAMYWYRQDPGQGLRLIYYSQIVNDFQKGDIAEGYSVSREKKESFPLTVTSAQKNPTAFYLCASTWTGDTYEQYFGPGTRLTVT.

CDR3 sequence reads: CASSSGTGGLGSEAFF. The CDR3 DNA is TGCGCCAGCAGCTCCGGGACAGGGGGCTTGGGGTCTGAAGCTTTCTTT. The chain couples TRBV5-1 to TRBJ1-1; 12 bases match TRBD1. The CDR3 runs to 16 residues. CDR1 is SGHRS, CDR2 YFSETQ, per germline. Trimming cost V 3 bases and J 6 bases; bases outside gene matches: 9. The full variable domain, rest sourced from reference TRBV5-1 and TRBJ1-1, is KAGVTQTPRYLIKTRGQQVTLSCSPISGHRSVSWYQQTPGQGLQFLFEYFSETQRNKGNFPGRFSGRQFSNSRSEMNVSTLELGDSALYLCASSSGTGGLGSEAFFGQGTRLTVV.

The chain carries TRBV18 and TRBJ1-5; D is uncertain. The germline CDR1 and CDR2 sequences are KGHSH and LQKENI. Between the trimmed V and J ends, which lost 5 bases and 6 bases, there was a span of 11 bases. CDR3 length: 13 amino acids. The CDR3 loop reads CASSNEITQPQHF. Written as DNA, the CDR3 is TGTGCCAGCTCAAACGAAATTACTCAGCCCCAGCATTTT.

The chain combines TRBV4-2 with TRBJ1-6; D unresolved. V dropped 1 base and J dropped 7 bases, with 11 bases sitting between them. Germline CDR1 is LGHNA and CDR2 is YNFKEQ. This CDR3 has 15 amino acids. CDR3 DNA sequence: TGTGCCAGCAGCCAAGTAGGCAGGCAAAATTCACCCCTCCACTTT. This gives the protein CASSQVGRQNSPLHF.

This chain joins TRBV5-5 and TRBJ1-4; tentative D call: TRBD1 (6 bases). Germline CDR1 and CDR2: SGHKS and YYEKEE (reference sequence). The CDR3 sequence is 14 residues long. V dropped 4 bases and J dropped 8 bases, with 15 bases sitting between them. Written as DNA, the CDR3 is TGTGCCAGCAGCCTAGGACAGATACAAGAAAAACTGTTTTTT. As protein: CASSLGQIQEKLFF. Using reference TRBV5-5 and TRBJ1-4 for the parts outside the CDR3, the full variable domain is DAGVTQSPTHLIKTRGQQVTLRCSPISGHKSVSWYQQVLGQGPQFIFQYYEKEERGRGNFPDRFSARQFPNYSSELNVNALLLGDSALYLCASSLGQIQEKLFFGSGTQLSVL.

This chain joins TRBV7-8 and TRBJ1-1; 9 bases align to TRBD1. The CDR3 spans 13 residues. J gave up 12 bases and V 5 bases, and 10 bases lay outside the gene matches. Germline values: CDR1 SGHVS, CDR2 FQNEAQ. The CDR3 nucleotides read TGTGCCAGCAGCCGATCGGGACAGGGTTCACCTTTCTTT. Its translation: CASSRSGQGSPFF.

The genes are TRBV2 and TRBJ1-2; D uncertain. From germline, CDR1 is SNHLY and CDR2 FYNNEI. V was cut by 6 bases and J by 5 bases, with 13 bases left in between. CDR3 size: 13 residues. CDR3 coding DNA: TGTGCCAGCAGGGCCGGACTCTTTTATGGCTACACCTTC. Protein sequence: CASRAGLFYGYTF. Variable domain in full (rest from reference TRBV2 and TRBJ1-2): EPEVTQTPSHQVTQMGQEVILRCVPISNHLYFYWYRQILGQKVEFLVSFYNNEISEKSEIFDDQFSVERPDGSNFTLKIRSTKLEDSAMYFCASRAGLFYGYTFGSGTRLTVV.

The CDR3 sequence: CASSPSWGSRDEQFF. The DNA for the CDR3 is TGTGCCAGCAGCCCGAGTTGGGGTAGCAGGGATGAGCAGTTCTTC. The J gene is TRBJ2-1, the V gene TRBV7-3; D perhaps matches TRBD1 (5 bases). Germline V CDR1 and CDR2: SGHTA, FQGTGA. V shed 5 bases and J shed 8 bases, with 19 bases lying between them. The CDR3 has 15 residues.

V is TRBV3-1 (or the pseudogene TRBV3-2) and J is TRBJ2-7; TRBD1 matches 7 bases. The CDR3 runs 13 residues. V lost 4 bases to trimming and J lost 1 base; unmatched junction nucleotides: 1. Looked up from germline, CDR1 is LGHDT and CDR2 is YNNKEL (reference sequence). The CDR3 sequence is CASSRQGSYEQYF. CDR3 DNA sequence: TGTGCCAGCAGCCGACAGGGTTCCTACGAGCAGTACTTC.